This T cell receptor beta chain stems from a study of blood T cell repertoires in COVID-19. Across the whole study: COVID-19 samples, acute and convalescent, were from the United States, Italy and Spain. T cells, B-cell-depleted T cells, or PBMCs supplied cDNA or gDNA.

As processed by the authors: Amplifying reference gene primers gave estimates of nucleated cell counts. Sequencing was performed with immunoSEQ multiplex PCR; in TCRdb, only in-frame clones are kept and a portion is missing. V and J calls and clone size come straight from that table; D and trimming were deduced from the DNA. The sample lists some 500,000 clones; roughly nine tenths were seen once. There are 15 residues in the CDR3. Patients in Seattle were enrolled during active infection, then followed longitudinally. This receptor was identified in a woman between 50 and 59 years old with COVID-19, enrolled during active disease. The chain has TRBV21-1 and TRBJ2-7; the table's D gene call, TRBD2, was not cross checked with the DNA. TRBV21-1 is tagged as a pseudogene. Sequenced material: peripheral blood. The CDR3 DNA reads TGTGCCAGCAGCAAAGGGAGGGGCCTCCCCTACGAGCAGTACTTC. This codes for CASSKGRGLPYEQYF.